A single sample gave rise to the 8 T cell receptor beta chains below, sequenced in a study of shared clonotypes between healthy human individuals (dated by TCRdb to 2020 to 2022). CD8 naive samples consisted of CD45RO-negative cells that were positively selected for CCR7, yielding a CD45RA+CCR7+ population without TemRA cells. Library prep was done by the immunoSEQ multiplex PCR assay. Not all clones reach the TCRdb copy of this immuneACCESS table, which keeps in-frame sequences only. Checked studies attribute under half of the gap to unresolved V genes and leave the rest unexplained. This sample is represented by about 2.1 million clones; under 95% of them were singletons. 1.5% to 2% of the sample belongs to the ten largest clones. The sequenced sample consisted of naive CD8+ T cells from PBMCs. The meaning of the sample's cell subset or site label: CD45RA+CCR7+. The receptors stem from a man aged 18 to 35 in good health. Some clones in this sample may be carry-over from other donors' samples.

The chain recombines TRBV29-1 with TRBJ1-1, with a weak D call TRBD1 (5 bases). The CDR3 runs to 11 residues. V was shortened by 3 bases and J by 11 bases, with 13 bases between the two germline ends. Germline values: CDR1 SQVTM, CDR2 ANQGSEA. The CDR3 DNA is TGCAGCGTTGAGTGGGGCTTTAAGGCTTTCTTT. Translated: CSVEWGFKAFF.

Only one count was recorded for this clone. This sequence joins TRBV28 and TRBJ2-2; D remains unclear. V dropped 6 bases and J dropped 0 bases, with 8 bases sitting between them. The CDR3 covers 14 residues. Germline V CDR1 and CDR2: MDHEN, SYDVKM. CDR3 region: CASRRGSNTGELFF. The CDR3 DNA follows: TGTGCCAGCAGACGTGGGTCGAACACCGGGGAGCTGTTTTTT.

As to this clone: This same CDR3 is encoded by further DNA sequences in the sample. CDR3 residues: CASSLTGSSYNEQFF. CDR3 nucleotide sequence: TGTGCCAGCAGCCTAACCGGCTCTTCCTACAATGAGCAGTTCTTC. The chain is built from TRBV14 and TRBJ2-1; D not certain. In germline, CDR1 is SGHDN, CDR2 FVKESK. Deletions cut 4 bases from V and 1 base from J, with 11 bases between. This CDR3 contains 15 residues.

The rearrangement uses TRBV4-2 and TRBJ2-3; D gene unclear. The ends were cut back, 2 bases at V and 0 bases at J, with 15 bases in the middle. The CDR3 loop spans 17 amino acids. The germline gives CDR1 LGHNA, CDR2 YNFKEQ. The CDR3 protein is CASSQYTVGYSTDTQYF. The CDR3 coding sequence is TGTGCCAGCAGCCAATACACGGTAGGGTACAGCACAGATACGCAGTATTTT.

The genes are TRBV30 and TRBJ2-7; 7 bases are shared with TRBD1. J lost 1 base, V lost 2 bases, and 11 bases had no gene match. Looked up from germline, CDR1 is GTSNPN and CDR2 is SVGIG (reference sequence). CDR3 length: 16 amino acids. CDR3 sequence reads: CAWSMTPTGNSYEQYF. The CDR3, as DNA: TGTGCCTGGAGTATGACCCCGACAGGGAATTCCTACGAGCAGTACTTC.

This chain links TRBV4-1 with TRBJ2-2; D ambiguous. The CDR3 totals 16 residues. V was shortened by 4 bases and J by 0 bases, with 12 bases between the two germline ends. Germline V gene data show CDR1 as MGHRA and CDR2 as YSYEKL. For the CDR3, the DNA is TGCGCCAGCAGCCTCCCAAAGACGGCGAACACCGGGGAGCTGTTTTTT. It translates to CASSLPKTANTGELFF.

The chain joins TRBV21-1 to TRBJ2-3; the D call in the table, TRBD2, was not verified against the DNA. TRBV21-1 has pseudogene status. The CDR3 runs 16 residues. The CDR3 loop is CASSRDYFLDTDTQYF. CDR3 nucleotide sequence: TGTGCCAGCAGCCGGGACTACTTCCTTGACACAGATACGCAGTATTTT.

The chain carries TRBV4-1 and TRBJ1-2; maybe TRBD1 (5 bases). Germline CDR1 and CDR2: MGHRA and YSYEKL. Trimming removed 3 bases at V and 4 bases at J, with 9 bases between. This CDR3 is 13 amino acids long. CDR3 protein: CASSHPGGYGYTF. As DNA, the CDR3 is TGCGCCAGCAGCCACCCGGGGGGCTATGGCTACACCTTC.